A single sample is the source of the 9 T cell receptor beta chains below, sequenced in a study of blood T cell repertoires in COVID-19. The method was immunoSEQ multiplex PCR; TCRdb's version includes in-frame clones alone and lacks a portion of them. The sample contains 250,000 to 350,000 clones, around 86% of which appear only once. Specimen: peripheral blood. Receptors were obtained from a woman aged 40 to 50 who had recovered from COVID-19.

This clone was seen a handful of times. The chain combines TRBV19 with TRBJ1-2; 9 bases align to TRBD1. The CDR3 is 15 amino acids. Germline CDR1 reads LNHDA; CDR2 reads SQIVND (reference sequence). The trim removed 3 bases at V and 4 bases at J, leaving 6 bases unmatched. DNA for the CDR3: TGTGCCAGTAGTATTACGGGACAGGGACCCTATGGCTACACCTTC. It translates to CASSITGQGPYGYTF.

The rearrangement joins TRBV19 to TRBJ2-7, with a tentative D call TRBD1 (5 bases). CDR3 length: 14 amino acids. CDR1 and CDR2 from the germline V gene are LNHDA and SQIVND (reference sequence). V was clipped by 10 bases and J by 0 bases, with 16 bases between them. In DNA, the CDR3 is TGTGCCACCAAGTCGCAGGGCGTCTCCTACGAGCAGTACTTC. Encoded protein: CATKSQGVSYEQYF.

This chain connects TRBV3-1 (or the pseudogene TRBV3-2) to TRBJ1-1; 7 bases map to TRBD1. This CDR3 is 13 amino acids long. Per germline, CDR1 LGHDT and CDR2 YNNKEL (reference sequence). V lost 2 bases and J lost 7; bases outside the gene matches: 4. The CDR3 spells CASSQPQGREAFF. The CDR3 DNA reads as TGTGCCAGCAGCCAACCACAGGGGCGTGAAGCTTTCTTT.

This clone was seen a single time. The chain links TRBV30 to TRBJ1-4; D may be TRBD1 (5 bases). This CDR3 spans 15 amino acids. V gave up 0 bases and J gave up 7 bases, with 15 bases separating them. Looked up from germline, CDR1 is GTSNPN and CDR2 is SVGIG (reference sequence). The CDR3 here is CAWSVQKGRVEKLFF. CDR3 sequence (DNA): TGTGCCTGGAGTGTACAAAAGGGGAGGGTTGAAAAACTGTTTTTT.

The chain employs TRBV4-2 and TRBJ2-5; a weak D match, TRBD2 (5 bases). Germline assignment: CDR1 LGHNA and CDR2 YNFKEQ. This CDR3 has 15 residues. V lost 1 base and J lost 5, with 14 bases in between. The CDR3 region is CASSQGATQRETQYF. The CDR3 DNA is TGTGCCAGCAGCCAAGGCGCAACACAGCGGGAGACCCAGTACTTC.

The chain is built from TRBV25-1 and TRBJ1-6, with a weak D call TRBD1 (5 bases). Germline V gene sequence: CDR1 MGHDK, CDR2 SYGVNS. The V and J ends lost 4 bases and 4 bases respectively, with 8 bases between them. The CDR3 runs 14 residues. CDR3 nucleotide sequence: TGTGCCAGCAGTGCGGGGGTTTATAATTCACCCCTCCACTTT. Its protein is CASSAGVYNSPLHF.

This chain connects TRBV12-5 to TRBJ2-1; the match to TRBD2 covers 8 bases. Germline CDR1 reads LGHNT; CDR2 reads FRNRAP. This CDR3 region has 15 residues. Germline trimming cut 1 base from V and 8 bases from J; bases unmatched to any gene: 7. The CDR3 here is CASGLGFGGVDEQFF. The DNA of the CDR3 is TGTGCTAGTGGTTTGGGTTTCGGGGGGGTCGATGAGCAGTTCTTC. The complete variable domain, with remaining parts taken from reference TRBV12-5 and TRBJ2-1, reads DARVTQTPRHKVTEMGQEVTMRCQPILGHNTVFWYRQTMMQGLELLAYFRNRAPLDDSGMPKDRFSAEMPDATLATLKIQPSEPRDSAVYFCASGLGFGGVDEQFFGPGTRLTVL.

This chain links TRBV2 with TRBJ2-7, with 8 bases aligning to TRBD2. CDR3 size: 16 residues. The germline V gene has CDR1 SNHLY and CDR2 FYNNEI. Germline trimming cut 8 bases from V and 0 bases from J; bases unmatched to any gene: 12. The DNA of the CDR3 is TGTGCCAGCTATCCCGACGCGGGAGGTACCTCCTACGAGCAGTACTTC. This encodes CASYPDAGGTSYEQYF.

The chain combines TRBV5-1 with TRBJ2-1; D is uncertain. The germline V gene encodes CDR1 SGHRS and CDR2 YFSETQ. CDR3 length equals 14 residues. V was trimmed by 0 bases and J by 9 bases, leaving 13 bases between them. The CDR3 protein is CASSLDLAVAEQFF. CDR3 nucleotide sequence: TGCGCCAGCAGCTTGGACTTAGCTGTGGCTGAGCAGTTCTTC. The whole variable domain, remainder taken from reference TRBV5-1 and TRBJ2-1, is KAGVTQTPRYLIKTRGQQVTLSCSPISGHRSVSWYQQTPGQGLQFLFEYFSETQRNKGNFPGRFSGRQFSNSRSEMNVSTLELGDSALYLCASSLDLAVAEQFFGPGTRLTVL.